These 13 T cell receptor beta chains were sequenced from one sample in a study of T-cell memory formation after mild COVID-19. One entry per CDR3 protein results from TCRdb running MiXCR on the 5' RACE reads. Seen here are under 350,000 distinct CDR3 sequences, 15% to 20% observed once, and the top ten hold roughly 24%. The source material was PBMCs or a T cell subset sorted from them (not recorded which). Receptors were obtained from a young man who had mild COVID-19 (a few samples of this study predate the infection). Cell type and time point are not known.

The chain carries TRBV20-1 and TRBJ2-2, with TRBD2 identical over 12 bases. Germline CDR1 and CDR2: DFQATT and SNEGSKA (reference sequence). This CDR3 spans 16 amino acids. V shed 6 bases, J shed 1 base, and the junction held 6 bases outside the gene matches. The CDR3 loop is CSAFLAGGKNTGELFF. CDR3 nucleotides: TGCAGTGCCTTCCTAGCGGGGGGGAAGAACACCGGGGAGCTGTTTTTT.

This chain joins TRBV11-2 and TRBJ2-1; possibly TRBD1 for D (5 bases). V was cut by 4 bases and J by 3 bases, with 13 bases left in between. Germline values: CDR1 SGHAT, CDR2 FQNNGV. This CDR3 comprises 15 residues. In nucleotides, the CDR3 is TGTGCCAGCAGCTCGAAGCAGGGAAACTACAATGAGCAGTTCTTC. Translating gives CASSSKQGNYNEQFF.

The chain has TRBV7-2 and TRBJ2-7; 12 positions agree with TRBD2. Germline V gene data show CDR1 as SGHTA and CDR2 as FQGNSA. CDR3 length: 17 amino acids. J was trimmed by 0 bases and V by 0 bases; bases with no gene match: 3. CDR3 nucleotides: TGTGCCAGCAGCTTAGCCGGGACTAGCGGGCGCTCCTACGAGCAGTACTTC. It codes for CASSLAGTSGRSYEQYF.

This clonotype has ten or more counts. The CDR3 DNA follows: TGTGCCAGCAGCTGGGACGAGCAATACGAGCAGTACTTC. Its translation is CASSWDEQYEQYF. The rearrangement links TRBV7-2 to TRBJ2-7, with D perhaps matching TRBD1 or TRBD2 (5 bases each). Germline CDR1 SGHTA, CDR2 FQGNSA. The V and J ends lost 4 bases and 4 bases respectively, with 11 bases between them. This CDR3 is built from 13 residues.

This clonotype was picked up a small number of times. The chain combines TRBV20-1 with TRBJ2-7, with D hard to call. Germline-derived CDR1 and CDR2 are DFQATT and SNEGSKA (reference sequence). Trimming took 6 bases from V and 2 from J, leaving 14 bases between them. The CDR3 has 13 amino acids. The chain's CDR3 is CSAVPTTTYEQYF. The CDR3 DNA follows: TGCAGTGCCGTGCCAACAACTACCTACGAGCAGTACTTC.

This clonotype was seen only a few times. The V and J genes are TRBV5-1 and TRBJ2-1, with D hard to call. V lost 2 bases and J lost 5, with 14 bases in between. Looked up from germline, CDR1 is SGHRS and CDR2 is YFSETQ. This CDR3 has 15 amino acids. The CDR3 spells CASSFLAHDDNEQFF. The CDR3 DNA follows: TGCGCCAGCAGCTTTTTGGCGCACGACGACAATGAGCAGTTCTTC.

This clonotype was observed a few times. The V and J genes are TRBV5-5 and TRBJ2-3; TRBD2 matches 14 bases. The CDR3 has 18 residues. Trimming at V came to 4 bases and at J to 6 bases, leaving 13 bases not matched to a gene. The germline CDR1 and CDR2 sequences are SGHKS and YYEKEE (reference sequence). The CDR3: CASSHVGLAGAARDTQYF. The CDR3 region has the DNA TGTGCCAGCAGCCACGTGGGACTAGCGGGGGCCGCGCGGGATACGCAGTATTTT.

This clonotype was detected a few times. The chain joins TRBV18 to TRBJ2-7, with D possibly matching TRBD2 (5 bases). The germline V and J ends were trimmed by 4 bases and 4 bases, with 8 bases remaining between them. CDR3 size: 12 residues. Germline loops: CDR1 KGHSH, CDR2 LQKENI. The CDR3 here is CASSRGGYEQYV. Written as DNA, the CDR3 is TGTGCCAGCTCACGAGGAGGTTACGAGCAGTACGTC.

This clonotype came up a few times. The chain links TRBV12-3 or TRBV12-4 to TRBJ2-7; perhaps TRBD1 as D (5 bases). V was clipped by 6 bases and J by 6 bases, with 15 bases between them. The CDR3 length is 13 residues. The CDR3, as DNA: TGTGCCAGCAGCTGGCAGGGCTGGGGCGAGCAGTACTTC. It encodes CASSWQGWGEQYF.

A few counts support this clonotype. The V and J genes are TRBV15 and TRBJ1-5; tentative D call: TRBD1 (6 bases). Germline CDR1 and CDR2: LNHNV and YYDKDF (reference sequence). The CDR3 consists of 17 residues. Trimming removed 3 bases at V and 5 bases at J, with 20 bases between. In DNA, the CDR3 is TGTGCCACCAGCAGGGGGGGGGGCCCCGGCGGGGATCAGCCCCAGCATTTT. Protein: CATSRGGGPGGDQPQHF.

This rearrangement joins TRBV12-5 to TRBJ2-3; 11 bases are shared with TRBD2. Looked up from germline, CDR1 is LGHNT and CDR2 is FRNRAP. CDR3 size: 18 residues. The V and J ends lost 1 base and 4 bases, in that order; junction bases with no gene match: 10. In DNA, the CDR3 is TGTGCTAGTGGTTTGGCCGCTAGCGGGGGGAGGATGGCAGATACGCAGTATTTT. Encoded protein: CASGLAASGGRMADTQYF. The full variable domain, its missing parts supplied by reference TRBV12-5 and TRBJ2-3, is DARVTQTPRHKVTEMGQEVTMRCQPILGHNTVFWYRQTMMQGLELLAYFRNRAPLDDSGMPKDRFSAEMPDATLATLKIQPSEPRDSAVYFCASGLAASGGRMADTQYFGPGTRLTVL.

This chain uses TRBV29-1 with TRBJ2-3, with TRBD2 matching 8 bases. The germline V gene has CDR1 SQVTM and CDR2 ANQGSEA. The CDR3 contains 17 residues. J was trimmed by 0 bases and V by 1 base; bases with no gene match: 9. CDR3 coding DNA: TGCAGCGTTGAAGGTATCGAGCGGGGGCTTAGCACAGATACGCAGTATTTT. Translated: CSVEGIERGLSTDTQYF.

This clonotype was detected ten times or more. The chain has TRBV29-1 and TRBJ2-1; either TRBD1 or TRBD2 may supply D (7 bases each). V lost 6 bases and J 8 bases, leaving 17 bases between the germline ends. The CDR3 length is 13 residues. CDR1 is SQVTM, CDR2 ANQGSEA, per germline. The CDR3 DNA sequence: TGCAGCGTCTGGGGGCAGGGGGGGGATGAGCAGTTCTTC. Encoded protein: CSVWGQGGDEQFF.